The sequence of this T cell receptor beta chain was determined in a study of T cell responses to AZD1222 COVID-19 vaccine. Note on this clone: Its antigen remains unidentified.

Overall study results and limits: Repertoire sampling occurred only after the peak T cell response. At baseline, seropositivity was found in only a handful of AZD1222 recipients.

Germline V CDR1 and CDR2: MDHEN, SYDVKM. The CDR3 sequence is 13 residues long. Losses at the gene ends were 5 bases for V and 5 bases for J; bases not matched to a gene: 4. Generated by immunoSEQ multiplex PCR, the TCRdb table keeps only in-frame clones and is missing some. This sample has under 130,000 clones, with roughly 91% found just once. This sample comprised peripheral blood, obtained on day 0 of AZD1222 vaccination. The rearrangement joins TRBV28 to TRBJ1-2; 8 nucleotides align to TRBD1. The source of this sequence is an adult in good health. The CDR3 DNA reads TGTGCCAGCAGTCAGGGACAGGAATATGGCTACACCTTC. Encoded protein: CASSQGQEYGYTF.